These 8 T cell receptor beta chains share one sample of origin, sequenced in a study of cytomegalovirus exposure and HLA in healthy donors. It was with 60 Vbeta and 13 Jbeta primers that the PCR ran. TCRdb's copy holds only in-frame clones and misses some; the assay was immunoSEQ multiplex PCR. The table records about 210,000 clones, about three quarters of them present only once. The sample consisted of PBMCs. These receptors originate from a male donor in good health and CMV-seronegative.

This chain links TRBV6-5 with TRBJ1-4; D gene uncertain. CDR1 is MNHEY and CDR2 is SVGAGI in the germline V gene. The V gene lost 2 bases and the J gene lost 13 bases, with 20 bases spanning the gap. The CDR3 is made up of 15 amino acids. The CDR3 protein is CASSYIRGGIESLFF. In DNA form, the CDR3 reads TGTGCCAGCAGTTACATTCGGGGAGGAATAGAATCACTGTTTTTT.

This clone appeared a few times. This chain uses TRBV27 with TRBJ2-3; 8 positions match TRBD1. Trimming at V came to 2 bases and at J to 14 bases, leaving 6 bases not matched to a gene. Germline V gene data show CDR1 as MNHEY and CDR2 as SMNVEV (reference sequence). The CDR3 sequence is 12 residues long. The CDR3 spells CASSLSRDRLYF. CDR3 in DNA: TGTGCCAGCAGTTTAAGTCGGGACAGGTTGTATTTT.

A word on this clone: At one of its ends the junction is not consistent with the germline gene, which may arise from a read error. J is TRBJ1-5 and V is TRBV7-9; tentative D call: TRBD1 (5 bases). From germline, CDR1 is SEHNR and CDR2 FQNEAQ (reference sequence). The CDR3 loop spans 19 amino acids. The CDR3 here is CSSSADSGLVGGSNQPQHF. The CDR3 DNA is TGTTCCAGCAGCGCCGACAGTGGGCTGGTTGGCGGTAGCAATCAGCCCCAGCATTTT.

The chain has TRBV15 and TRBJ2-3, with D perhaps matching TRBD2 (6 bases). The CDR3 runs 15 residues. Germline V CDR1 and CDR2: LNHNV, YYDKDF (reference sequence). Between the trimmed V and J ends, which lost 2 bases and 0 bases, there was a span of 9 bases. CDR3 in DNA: TGTGCCACCAGCAGACCTAGCGTAAGCACAGATACGCAGTATTTT. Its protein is CATSRPSVSTDTQYF. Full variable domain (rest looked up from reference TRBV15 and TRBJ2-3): DAMVIQNPRYQVTQFGKPVTLSCSQTLNHNVMYWYQQKSSQAPKLLFHYYDKDFNNEADTPDNFQSRRPNTSFCFLDIRSPGLGDTAMYLCATSRPSVSTDTQYFGPGTRLTVL.

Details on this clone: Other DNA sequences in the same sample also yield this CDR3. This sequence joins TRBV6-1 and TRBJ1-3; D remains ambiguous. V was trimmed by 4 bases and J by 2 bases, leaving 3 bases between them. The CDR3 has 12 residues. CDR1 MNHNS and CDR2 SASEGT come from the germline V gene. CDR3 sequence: CASSAAGNTIYF. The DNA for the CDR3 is TGTGCCAGCAGTGCCGCTGGAAACACCATATATTTT.

The CDR3 nucleotides read TGTGCCAGCAGCTTACATTCAGGGTCCAATCAGCCCCAGCATTTT. The encoded protein is CASSLHSGSNQPQHF. V and J are TRBV7-3 and TRBJ1-5; possible D gene TRBD1, 5 bases. V was pared by 2 bases and J by 3 bases, with 11 bases between. CDR3 length: 15 amino acids. Germline CDR1 and CDR2: SGHTA and FQGTGA. Full variable domain (outside the CDR3, taken from reference TRBV7-3 and TRBJ1-5): GAGVSQTPSNKVTEKGKYVELRCDPISGHTALYWYRQSLGQGPEFLIYFQGTGAADDSGLPNDRFFAVRPEGSVSTLKIQRTERGDSAVYLCASSLHSGSNQPQHFGDGTRLSIL.

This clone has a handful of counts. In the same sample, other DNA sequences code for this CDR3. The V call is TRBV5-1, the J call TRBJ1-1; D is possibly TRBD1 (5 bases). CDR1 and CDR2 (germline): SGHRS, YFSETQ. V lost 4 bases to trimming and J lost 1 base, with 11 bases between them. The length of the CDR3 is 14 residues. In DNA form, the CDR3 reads TGCGCCAGCAGCCTGGAGACAGCGAACACTGAAGCTTTCTTT. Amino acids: CASSLETANTEAFF.

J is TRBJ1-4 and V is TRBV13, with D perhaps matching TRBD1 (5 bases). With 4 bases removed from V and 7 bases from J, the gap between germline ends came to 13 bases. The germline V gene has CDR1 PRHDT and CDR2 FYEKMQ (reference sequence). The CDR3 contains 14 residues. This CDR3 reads CASSSAGMGEKLFF. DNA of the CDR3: TGTGCCAGCAGCTCTGCAGGGATGGGTGAAAAACTGTTTTTT.